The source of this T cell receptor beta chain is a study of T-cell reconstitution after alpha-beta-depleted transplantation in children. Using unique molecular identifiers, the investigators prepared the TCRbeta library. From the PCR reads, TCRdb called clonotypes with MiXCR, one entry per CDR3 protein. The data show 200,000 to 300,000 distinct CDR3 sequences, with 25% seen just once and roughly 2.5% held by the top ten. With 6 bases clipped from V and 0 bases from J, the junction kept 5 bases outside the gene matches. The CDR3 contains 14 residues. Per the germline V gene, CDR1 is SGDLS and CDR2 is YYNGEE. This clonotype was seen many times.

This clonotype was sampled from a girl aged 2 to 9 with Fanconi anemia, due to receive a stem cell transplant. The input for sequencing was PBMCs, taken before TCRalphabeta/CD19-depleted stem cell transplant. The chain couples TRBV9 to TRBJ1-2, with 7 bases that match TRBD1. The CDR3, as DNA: TGTGCCAGCACGCTACAGGGGACTAACTATGGCTACACCTTC. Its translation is CASTLQGTNYGYTF.